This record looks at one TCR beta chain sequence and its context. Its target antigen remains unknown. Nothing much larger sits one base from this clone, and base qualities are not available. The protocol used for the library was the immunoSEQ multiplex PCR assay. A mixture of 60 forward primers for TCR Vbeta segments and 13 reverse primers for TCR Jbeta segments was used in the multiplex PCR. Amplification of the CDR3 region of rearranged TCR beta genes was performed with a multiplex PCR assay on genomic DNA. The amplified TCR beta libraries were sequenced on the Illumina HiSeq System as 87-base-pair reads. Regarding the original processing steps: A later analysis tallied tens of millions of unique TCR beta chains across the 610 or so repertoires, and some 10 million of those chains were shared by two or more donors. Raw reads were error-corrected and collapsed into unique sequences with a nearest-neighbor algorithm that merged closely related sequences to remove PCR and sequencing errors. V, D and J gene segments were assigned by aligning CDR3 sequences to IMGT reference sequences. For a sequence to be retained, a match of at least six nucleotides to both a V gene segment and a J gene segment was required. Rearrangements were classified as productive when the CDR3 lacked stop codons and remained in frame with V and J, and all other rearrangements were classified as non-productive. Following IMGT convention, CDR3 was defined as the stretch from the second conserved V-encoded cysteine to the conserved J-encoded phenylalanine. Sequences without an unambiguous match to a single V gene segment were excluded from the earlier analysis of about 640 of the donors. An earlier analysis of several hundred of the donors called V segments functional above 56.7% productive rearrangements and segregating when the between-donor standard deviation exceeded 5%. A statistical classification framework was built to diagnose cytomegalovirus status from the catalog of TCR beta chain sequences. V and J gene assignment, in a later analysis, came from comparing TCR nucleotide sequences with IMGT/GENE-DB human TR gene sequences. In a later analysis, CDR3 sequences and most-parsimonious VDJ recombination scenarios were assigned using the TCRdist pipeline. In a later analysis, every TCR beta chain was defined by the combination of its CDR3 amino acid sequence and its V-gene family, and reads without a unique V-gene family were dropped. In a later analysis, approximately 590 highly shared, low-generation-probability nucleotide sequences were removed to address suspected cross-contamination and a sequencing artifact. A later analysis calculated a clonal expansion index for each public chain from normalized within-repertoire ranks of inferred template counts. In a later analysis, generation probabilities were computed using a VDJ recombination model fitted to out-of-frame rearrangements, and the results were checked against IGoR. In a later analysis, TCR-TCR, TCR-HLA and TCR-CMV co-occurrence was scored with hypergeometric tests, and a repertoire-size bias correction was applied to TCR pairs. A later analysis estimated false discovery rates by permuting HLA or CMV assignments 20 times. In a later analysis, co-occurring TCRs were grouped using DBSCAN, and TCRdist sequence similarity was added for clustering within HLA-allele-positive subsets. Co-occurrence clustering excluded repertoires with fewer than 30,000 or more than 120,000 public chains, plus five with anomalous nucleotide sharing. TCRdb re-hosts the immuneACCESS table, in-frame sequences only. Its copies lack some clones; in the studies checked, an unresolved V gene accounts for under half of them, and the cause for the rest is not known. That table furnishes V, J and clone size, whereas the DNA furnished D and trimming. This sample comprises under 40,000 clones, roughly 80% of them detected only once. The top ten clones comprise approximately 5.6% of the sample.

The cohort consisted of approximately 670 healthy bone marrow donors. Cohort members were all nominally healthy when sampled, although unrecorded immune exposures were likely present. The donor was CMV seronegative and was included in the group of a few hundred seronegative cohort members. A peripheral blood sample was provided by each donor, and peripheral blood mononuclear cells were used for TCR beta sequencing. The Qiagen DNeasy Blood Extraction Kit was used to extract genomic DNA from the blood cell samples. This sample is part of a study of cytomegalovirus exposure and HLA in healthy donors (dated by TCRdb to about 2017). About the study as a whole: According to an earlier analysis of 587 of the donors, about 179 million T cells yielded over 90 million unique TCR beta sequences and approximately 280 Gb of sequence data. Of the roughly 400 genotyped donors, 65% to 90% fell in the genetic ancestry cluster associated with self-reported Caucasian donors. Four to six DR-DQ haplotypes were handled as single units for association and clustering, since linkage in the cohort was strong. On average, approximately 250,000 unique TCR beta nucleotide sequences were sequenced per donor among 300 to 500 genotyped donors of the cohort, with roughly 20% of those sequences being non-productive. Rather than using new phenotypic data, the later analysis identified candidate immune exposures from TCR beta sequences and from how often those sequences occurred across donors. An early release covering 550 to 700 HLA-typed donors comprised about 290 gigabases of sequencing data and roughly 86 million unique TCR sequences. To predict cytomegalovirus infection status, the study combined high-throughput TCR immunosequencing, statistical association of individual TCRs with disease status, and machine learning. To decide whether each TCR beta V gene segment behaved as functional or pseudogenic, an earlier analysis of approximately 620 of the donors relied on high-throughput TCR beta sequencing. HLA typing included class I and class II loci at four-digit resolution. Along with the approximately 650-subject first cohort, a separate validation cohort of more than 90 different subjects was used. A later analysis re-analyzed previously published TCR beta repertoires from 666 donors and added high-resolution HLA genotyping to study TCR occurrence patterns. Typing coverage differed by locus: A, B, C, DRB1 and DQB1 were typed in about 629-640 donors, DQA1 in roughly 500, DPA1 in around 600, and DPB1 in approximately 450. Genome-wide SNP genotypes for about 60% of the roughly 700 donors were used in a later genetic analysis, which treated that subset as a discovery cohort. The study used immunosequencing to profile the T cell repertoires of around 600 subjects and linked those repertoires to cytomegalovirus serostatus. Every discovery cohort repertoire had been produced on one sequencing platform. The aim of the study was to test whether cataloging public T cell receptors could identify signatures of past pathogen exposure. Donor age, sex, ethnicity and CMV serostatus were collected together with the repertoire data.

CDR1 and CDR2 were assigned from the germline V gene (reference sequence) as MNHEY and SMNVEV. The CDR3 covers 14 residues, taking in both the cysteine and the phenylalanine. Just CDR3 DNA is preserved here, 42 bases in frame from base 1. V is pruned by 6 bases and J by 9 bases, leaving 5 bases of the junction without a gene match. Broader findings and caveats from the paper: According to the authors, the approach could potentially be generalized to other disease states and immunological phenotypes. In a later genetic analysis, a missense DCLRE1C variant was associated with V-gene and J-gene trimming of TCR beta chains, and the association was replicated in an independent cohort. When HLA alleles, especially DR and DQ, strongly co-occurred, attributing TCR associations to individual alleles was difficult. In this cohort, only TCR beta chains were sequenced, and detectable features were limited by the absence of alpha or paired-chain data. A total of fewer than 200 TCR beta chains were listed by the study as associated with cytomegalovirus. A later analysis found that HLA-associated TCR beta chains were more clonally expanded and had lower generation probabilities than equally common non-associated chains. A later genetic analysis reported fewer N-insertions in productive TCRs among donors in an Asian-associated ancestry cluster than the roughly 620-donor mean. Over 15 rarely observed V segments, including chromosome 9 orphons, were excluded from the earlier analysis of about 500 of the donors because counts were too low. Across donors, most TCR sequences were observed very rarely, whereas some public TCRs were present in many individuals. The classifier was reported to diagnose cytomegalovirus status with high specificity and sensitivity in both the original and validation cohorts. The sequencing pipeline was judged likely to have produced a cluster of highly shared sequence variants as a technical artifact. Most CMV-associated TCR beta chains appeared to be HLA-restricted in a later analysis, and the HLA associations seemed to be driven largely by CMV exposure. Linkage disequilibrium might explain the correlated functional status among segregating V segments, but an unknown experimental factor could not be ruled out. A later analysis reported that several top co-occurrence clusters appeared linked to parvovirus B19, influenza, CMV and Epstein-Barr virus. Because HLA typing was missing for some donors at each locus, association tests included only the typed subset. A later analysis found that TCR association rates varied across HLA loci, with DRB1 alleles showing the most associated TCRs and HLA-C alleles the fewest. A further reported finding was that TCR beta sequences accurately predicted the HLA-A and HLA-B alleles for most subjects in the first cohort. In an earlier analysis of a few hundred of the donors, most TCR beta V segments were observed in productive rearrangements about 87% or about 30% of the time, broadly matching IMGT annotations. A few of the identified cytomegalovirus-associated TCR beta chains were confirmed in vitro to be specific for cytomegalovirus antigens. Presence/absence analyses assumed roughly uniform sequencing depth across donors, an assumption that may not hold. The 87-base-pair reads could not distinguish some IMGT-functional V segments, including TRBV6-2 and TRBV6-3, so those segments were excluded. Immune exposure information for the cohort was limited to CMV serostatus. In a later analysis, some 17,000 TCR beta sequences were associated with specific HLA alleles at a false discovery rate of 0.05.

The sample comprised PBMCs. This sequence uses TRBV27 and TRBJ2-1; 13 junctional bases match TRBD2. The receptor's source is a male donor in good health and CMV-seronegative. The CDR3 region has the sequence CASSRLAGGGEQFF. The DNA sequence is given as TGTGCCAGCAGCCGACTAGCGGGGGGAGGTGAGCAGTTCTTC.